This T cell receptor beta chain was documented in a study of T-cell memory formation after mild COVID-19. This clonotype has just a few counts. Since the CDR3 does not end with the conserved phenylalanine or tryptophan, this likely comes from a read error. Because the CDR3's place on the DNA is in doubt, the DNA is left out and the CDR3 is given as listed by TCRdb. TCRdb independently ran MiXCR on the 5' RACE reads; one entry per CDR3 protein. Of around 320,000 distinct CDR3 sequences in the sample, roughly an eighth were seen once. Germline loops: CDR1 KGHSH, CDR2 LQKENI. The CDR3 spans 9 residues, counting both ends.

This TCR came from a man aged 18 to 29 who had mild COVID-19 (a few samples of this study predate the infection). Cell type and time point are not known. The sequencing input was PBMCs or a T cell subset sorted from them (not recorded which). The rearrangement joins TRBV18 to TRBJ2-5; the table's D call TRBD1 went unverified against the DNA. CDR3 loop: CASSPNRGV.